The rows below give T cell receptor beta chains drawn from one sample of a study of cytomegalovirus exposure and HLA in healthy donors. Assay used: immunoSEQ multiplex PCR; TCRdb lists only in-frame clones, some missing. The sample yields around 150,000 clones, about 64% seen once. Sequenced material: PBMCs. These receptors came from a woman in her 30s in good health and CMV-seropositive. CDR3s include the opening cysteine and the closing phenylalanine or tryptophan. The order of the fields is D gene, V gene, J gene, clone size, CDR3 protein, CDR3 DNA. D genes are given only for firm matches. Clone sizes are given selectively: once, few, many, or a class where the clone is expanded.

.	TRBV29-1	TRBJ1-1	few	CSVTGRDHTEAFF	TGCAGCGTTACCGGGAGAGACCACACTGAAGCTTTCTTT
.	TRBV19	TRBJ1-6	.	CASSLLLNSPLHF	TGTGCCAGTAGCCTTCTACTCAATTCACCCCTCCACTTT
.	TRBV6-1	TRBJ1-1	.	CASSGPPGTRNTEAFF	TGTGCCAGCAGTGGTCCCCCCGGGACAAGGAACACTGAAGCTTTCTTT
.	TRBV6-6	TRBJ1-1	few	CASRPLYGEAFF	TGTGCCAGCAGACCACTTTACGGGGAAGCTTTCTTT
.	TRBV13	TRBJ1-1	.	CASSGSGATNTEAFF	TGTGCCAGCAGCGGCTCAGGGGCCACGAACACTGAAGCTTTCTTT
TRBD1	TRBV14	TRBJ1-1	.	CASSQELWTGVGAFF	TGTGCCAGCAGCCAAGAATTGTGGACAGGGGTGGGGGCTTTCTTT
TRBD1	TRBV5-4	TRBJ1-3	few	CASSWEGTGDGNTIYF	TGTGCCAGCAGCTGGGAGGGGACAGGTGATGGAAACACCATATATTTT
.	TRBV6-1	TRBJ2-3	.	CASSEAGWRLTDTQYF	TGTGCCAGCAGTGAAGCTGGGTGGAGACTCACAGATACGCAGTATTTT
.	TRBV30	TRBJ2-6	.	CASSRSVTGANVLTF	TGTGCCTCCTCCCGATCGGTGACTGGGGCCAACGTCCTGACTTTC
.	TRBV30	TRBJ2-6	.	CAFPQGFSGANVLTF	TGTGCCTTCCCACAGGGATTCTCTGGGGCCAACGTCCTGACTTTC
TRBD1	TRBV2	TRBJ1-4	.	CASSVDRPMGEKLFF	TGTGCCAGCAGCGTGGACAGGCCAATGGGAGAAAAACTGTTTTTT
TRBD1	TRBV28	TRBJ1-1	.	CASTLPSRQGGTEAFF	TGTGCCAGCACCCTACCCTCCCGACAGGGGGGGACTGAAGCTTTCTTT
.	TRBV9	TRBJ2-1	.	CASSARWGDEQFF	TGTGCCAGCAGCGCCCGGTGGGGCGATGAGCAGTTCTTC
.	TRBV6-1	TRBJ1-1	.	CASSEAARVEAFF	TGTGCCAGCAGTGAAGCTGCCCGGGTGGAAGCTTTCTTT
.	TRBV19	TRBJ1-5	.	CASSIGGARGNQPQHF	TGTGCCAGTAGTATTGGGGGGGCCCGGGGCAATCAGCCCCAGCATTTT
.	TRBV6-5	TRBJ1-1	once	CASSYTQDRNTEAFF	TGTGCCAGCAGTTACACACAGGATAGGAACACTGAAGCTTTCTTT
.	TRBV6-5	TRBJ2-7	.	CASRRVGAHEQYF	TGTGCCAGCAGAAGGGTGGGGGCACACGAGCAGTACTTC
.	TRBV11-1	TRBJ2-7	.	CASSFQYEQYF	TGTGCCAGCAGCTTCCAGTACGAGCAGTACTTC
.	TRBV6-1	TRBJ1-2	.	CASSDPVGYTF	TGTGCCAGCAGTGATCCGGTCGGCTACACCTTC
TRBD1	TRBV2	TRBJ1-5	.	CASSGGTANQPQHF	TGTGCCAGCAGTGGGGGGACAGCGAATCAGCCCCAGCATTTT
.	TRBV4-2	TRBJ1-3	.	CASSQDLSSGNTIYF	TGTGCCAGCAGCCAGGACTTGTCCTCAGGAAACACCATATATTTT
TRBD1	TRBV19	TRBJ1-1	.	CASSLGQSNTEAFF	TGTGCCAGTAGTCTGGGACAGTCCAACACTGAAGCTTTCTTT
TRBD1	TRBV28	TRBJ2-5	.	CASRPMGQIASDQYF	TGTGCCAGCAGACCCATGGGACAGATCGCGAGCGACCAGTACTTC
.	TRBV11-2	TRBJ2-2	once	CASSLRVRNTGELFF	TGTGCCAGCAGCCTACGAGTGAGGAACACCGGGGAGCTGTTTTTT
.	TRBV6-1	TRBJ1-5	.	CASSKLRVEPQHF	TGTGCCAGCAGTAAACTCCGGGTGGAGCCCCAGCATTTT
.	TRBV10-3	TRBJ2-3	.	CAISKHSSDNAWDTQYF	TGTGCCATCAGTAAACACTCTAGCGACAATGCTTGGGATACGCAGTATTTT
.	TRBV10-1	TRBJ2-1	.	CASSDNPTSEQFF	TGCGCCAGCAGTGATAACCCTACGAGTGAGCAGTTCTTC
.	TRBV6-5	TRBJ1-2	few	CASRSTPQANYGYTF	TGTGCCAGCAGGTCGACACCTCAAGCTAACTATGGCTACACCTTC
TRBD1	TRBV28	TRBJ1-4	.	CASRTGGYEKLFF	TGTGCCAGCAGGACAGGGGGGTATGAAAAACTGTTTTTT
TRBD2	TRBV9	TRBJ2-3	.	CASSSTGGSTDTQYF	TGTGCCAGCAGCTCGACGGGGGGAAGCACAGATACGCAGTATTTT
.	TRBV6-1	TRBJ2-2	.	CASSLTANKVGELFF	TGTGCCAGCAGCTTGACAGCGAATAAGGTCGGGGAGCTGTTTTTT
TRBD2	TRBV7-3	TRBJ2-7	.	CASSLGLAGTYEQYF	TGTGCCAGCAGCTTAGGGCTAGCGGGTACCTACGAGCAGTACTTC
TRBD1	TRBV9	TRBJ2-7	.	CASSARTGGYEQYF	TGTGCCAGCAGCGCGCGGACAGGGGGGTACGAGCAGTACTTC
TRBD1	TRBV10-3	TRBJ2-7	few	CAISGQGENEQYF	TGTGCCATCAGTGGACAGGGAGAAAACGAGCAGTACTTC
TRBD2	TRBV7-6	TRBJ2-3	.	CASSLMLAGGDTQYF	TGTGCCAGCAGCTTAATGCTAGCGGGAGGAGATACGCAGTATTTT
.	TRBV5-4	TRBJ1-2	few	CASSLDQAGYTF	TGTGCCAGCAGCTTGGACCAAGCTGGCTACACCTTC
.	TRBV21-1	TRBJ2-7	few	CASSTHPYEQYF	TGTGCCAGCAGCACCCATCCCTACGAGCAGTACTTC
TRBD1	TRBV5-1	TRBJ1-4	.	CASSSSGTADEKLFF	TGCGCCAGCAGCAGCTCCGGGACAGCGGATGAAAAACTGTTTTTT
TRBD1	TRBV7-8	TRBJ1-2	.	CASSLTGQGVRGYTF	TGTGCCAGCAGTCTAACGGGACAGGGAGTTCGCGGCTACACCTTC
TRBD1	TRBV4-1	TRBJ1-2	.	CASSHYRDRKNYGYTF	TGCGCCAGCAGCCATTATAGGGACAGGAAAAACTATGGCTACACCTTC
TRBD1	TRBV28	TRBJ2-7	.	CASSRRQGALEQYF	TGTGCCAGCAGCCGCCGACAGGGGGCGCTCGAGCAGTACTTC
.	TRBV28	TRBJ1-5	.	CASSTLGEGGNQPQHF	TGTGCCAGCAGCACCCTAGGGGAGGGGGGCAATCAGCCCCAGCATTTT
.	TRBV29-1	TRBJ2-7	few	CSVEGQNYEQYF	TGCAGCGTTGAGGGGCAGAACTACGAGCAGTACTTC
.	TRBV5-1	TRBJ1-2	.	CASSLEGRDYGYTF	TGCGCCAGCAGCTTGGAGGGGCGCGACTATGGCTACACCTTC
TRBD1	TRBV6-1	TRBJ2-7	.	CASSTTGGREQYF	TGTGCCAGCAGTACCACAGGGGGACGCGAGCAGTACTTC
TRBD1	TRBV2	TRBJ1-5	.	CASSDQGANSNQPQHF	TGTGCCAGCAGTGACCAGGGGGCCAATAGCAATCAGCCCCAGCATTTT
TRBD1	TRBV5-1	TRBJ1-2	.	CASSLTPQGASNYGYTF	TGCGCCAGCAGCTTGACCCCACAGGGGGCCTCTAACTATGGCTACACCTTC
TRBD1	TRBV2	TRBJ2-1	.	CASNLQGAVDEQFF	TGTGCCAGCAACCTACAGGGGGCAGTCGATGAGCAGTTCTTC
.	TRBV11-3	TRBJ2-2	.	CASSTGVRDTGELFF	TGTGCCAGCAGCACGGGGGTCAGGGACACCGGGGAGCTGTTTTTT
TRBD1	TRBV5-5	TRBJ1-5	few	CASSFQLTGVQPQHF	TGTGCCAGCAGCTTTCAGCTTACAGGGGTTCAGCCCCAGCATTTT